The present T cell receptor (beta chain) was sequenced within a study of T cells in Graves' hyperthyroidism and ophthalmopathy. A few counts support this clonotype. What it binds is unknown. CDR1 and CDR2 (germline): SGHNT, YYREEE (reference sequence). The CDR3 covers 15 residues. The germline V and J ends were trimmed by 0 bases and 5 bases, with 12 bases remaining between them. Study-wide findings and caveats: Ophthalmopathy onset followed model prediction by a median roughly 6.5 months. Patients with ophthalmopathy were separated from those with stable hyperthyroidism by a 13 V-J model. Most thyroid clonotypes that were expanded above 0.001 also turned up in blood.

There were TCR beta CDR3 regions amplified from RNA transcripts. First-round RT-PCR with HTBI primers amplified the TCR CDR3 region. TCRdb passed the multiplex PCR reads through MiXCR, listing each CDR3 protein once. There are 200,000 to 250,000 distinct CDR3 sequences in the sample; 15% to 20% occur only once, and approximately 46% lies in the top ten. Sequenced input: blood. The rearrangement joins TRBV5-4 to TRBJ2-1; maybe TRBD2 (6 bases). The clonotype comes from a man aged 45-65 years with Graves' hyperthyroidism. DNA for the CDR3: TGTGCCAGCAGCTTGGAGGGCGGGATCCACAATGAGCAGTTCTTC. Amino acids: CASSLEGGIHNEQFF.